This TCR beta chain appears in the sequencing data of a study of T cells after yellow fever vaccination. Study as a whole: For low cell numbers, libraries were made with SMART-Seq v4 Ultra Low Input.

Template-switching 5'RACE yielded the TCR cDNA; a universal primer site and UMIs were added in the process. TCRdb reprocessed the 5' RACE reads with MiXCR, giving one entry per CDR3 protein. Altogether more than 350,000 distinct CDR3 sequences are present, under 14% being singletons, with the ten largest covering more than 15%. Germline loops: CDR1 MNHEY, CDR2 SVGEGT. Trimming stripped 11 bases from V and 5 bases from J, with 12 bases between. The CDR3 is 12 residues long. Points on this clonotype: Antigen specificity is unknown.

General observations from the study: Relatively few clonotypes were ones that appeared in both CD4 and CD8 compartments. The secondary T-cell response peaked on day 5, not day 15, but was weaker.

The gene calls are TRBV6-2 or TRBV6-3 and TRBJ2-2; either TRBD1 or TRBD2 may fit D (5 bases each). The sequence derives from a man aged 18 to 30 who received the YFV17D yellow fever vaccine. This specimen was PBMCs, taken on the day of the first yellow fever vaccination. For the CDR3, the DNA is TGTGCCGGGGGATTCGAAACCGGGGAGCTGTTTTTT. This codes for CAGGFETGELFF.